Reported below is one T cell receptor beta chain. CDR1 and CDR2 (germline): LGHNA, YNFKEQ. The V end was cut by 0 bases, the J end by 1 base, with 6 bases between. The CDR3 contains 14 residues. This sample was included in a study of blood T cell repertoires in COVID-19. Study overall: COVID-19 samples, acute and convalescent, were from the United States, Italy and Spain. Nucleic acid was either cDNA or gDNA, and it came from T cells, B-cell-depleted T cells, or PBMCs.

In the authors' workflow: Nucleated cell number was recorded as an estimate derived from reference gene primer amplification. Using immunoSEQ multiplex PCR, the repertoire was profiled, and TCRdb retains in-frame clones only, with some absent. V, J and clone size are those of that table, while D and trimming were read from the DNA. The sample yields about 230,000 clones, about 80% seen once. The source material was peripheral blood. This sequence was found in a man aged 45-65 years with active or convalescent COVID-19. V is TRBV4-2 and J is TRBJ1-1; D ambiguous. CDR3 protein: CASSQEHRNTEAFF. In DNA form, the CDR3 reads TGTGCCAGCAGCCAAGAACACCGGAACACTGAAGCTTTCTTT.